The rows below give T cell receptor beta chains drawn from one sample of a study of regulatory T cells in long-lasting Graves disease. One entry per CDR3 protein, called by TCRdb with MiXCR from the multiplex PCR reads. The profile shows about 400,000 distinct CDR3 sequences, more than 20% of them singletons. Sequencing used peripheral blood mononuclear cells (PBMCs), obtained when the disease was refractory, from a patient treated with antithyroid drugs. All receptors come from a female donor with Graves disease. Each CDR3 is given with its conserved first and last residue. The D gene is left open where the match is weak. Size is stated for part of the rows, as once, few or many counts, or as a class when the clone is expanded.

many	TRBV10-3	13	-	TRBJ1-5	CAISGGLNQPQHF	TGTGCCATCAGTGGGGGGCTTAATCAGCCCCAGCATTTT
many	TRBV28	17	TRBD2	TRBJ2-2	CASSLVTSGVNTGELFF	TGTGCCAGCAGTTTAGTTACTAGCGGGGTGAACACCGGGGAGCTGTTTTTT
many	TRBV2	15	-	TRBJ2-7	CASSEGSGSEYEQYF	TGTGCCAGCAGTGAAGGTTCTGGATCCGAATACGAGCAGTACTTC
-	TRBV12-3/TRBV12-4	15	-	TRBJ1-3	CASSLGGRGGNTIYF	TGTGCCAGCAGTTTAGGGGGCCGGGGAGGAAACACCATATATTTT
-	TRBV7-8	13	-	TRBJ2-3	CASSLDNTDTQYF	TGTGCCAGCAGCTTAGACAACACAGATACGCAGTATTTT
few	TRBV27	14	-	TRBJ1-6	CASRTGGRDSPLHF	TGTGCCAGCAGGACGGGGGGCCGAGATTCACCCCTCCACTTT
many	TRBV6-1	11	-	TRBJ1-5	CASRANQPQHF	TGTGCCAGCAGGGCTAATCAGCCCCAGCATTTT
few	TRBV29-1	12	-	TRBJ2-7	CSVVVGVDEQYF	TGCAGCGTTGTGGTGGGAGTGGACGAGCAGTACTTC
once	TRBV19	14	-	TRBJ2-2	CASHTGLYPGELFF	TGTGCCAGTCATACCGGGCTCTACCCCGGGGAGCTGTTTTTT
many	TRBV12-3/TRBV12-4	14	-	TRBJ2-7	CASSPGRRAYEQYF	TGTGCCAGCAGTCCCGGGCGCAGGGCCTACGAGCAGTACTTC
few	TRBV5-4	14	-	TRBJ2-7	CASSLGGSLDEQYF	TGTGCCAGCAGCTTGGGAGGGAGCCTTGACGAGCAGTACTTC
-	TRBV27	17	TRBD1	TRBJ2-1	CASSFFPGQRSYNEQFF	TGTGCCAGCAGTTTTTTCCCGGGACAGCGCTCCTACAATGAGCAGTTCTTC
-	TRBV6-1	13	-	TRBJ2-7	CASWTGDEYEQYF	TGTGCCAGCTGGACGGGGGATGAGTACGAGCAGTACTTC
many	TRBV28	16	TRBD1	TRBJ2-7	CASSPPTGAITYEQYF	TGTGCCAGCAGCCCCCCCACAGGGGCAATCACCTACGAGCAGTACTTC
many	TRBV2	14	-	TRBJ2-2	CASSLARGTGELFF	TGTGCCAGCAGTCTAGCCCGCGGCACCGGGGAGCTGTTTTTT
few	TRBV9	14	TRBD1	TRBJ1-2	CASSEYGTGGGYTF	TGTGCCAGCAGCGAATACGGGACAGGGGGTGGCTACACCTTC
many	TRBV11-1	15	TRBD2	TRBJ2-1	CASSPSGTILDEQFF	TGTGCCAGCAGCCCTAGCGGGACTATACTCGATGAGCAGTTCTTC
-	TRBV3-1	14	-	TRBJ2-1	CASSPQVGGRAMFF	TGTGCCAGCAGCCCCCAGGTAGGGGGGCGGGCTATGTTCTTC
-	TRBV27	15	TRBD2	TRBJ2-1	CASTLVGLAGDEQFF	TGTGCCAGCACCTTAGTGGGACTAGCGGGCGATGAGCAGTTCTTC
-	TRBV7-9	14	-	TRBJ1-1	CASSWYGENTEAFF	TGTGCCAGCAGCTGGTATGGAGAGAACACTGAAGCTTTCTTT
many	TRBV2	17	TRBD1	TRBJ2-6	CATMVRDRVSGANVLTF	TGTGCCACCATGGTCCGGGACAGGGTGTCTGGGGCCAACGTCCTGACTTTC
-	TRBV7-2	15	-	TRBJ2-1	CASSRLGHSYNEQFF	TGTGCCAGCAGCAGATTGGGACACTCCTACAATGAGCAGTTCTTC
many	TRBV12-3/TRBV12-4	13	-	TRBJ1-2	CASSSAGGYGYTF	TGTGCCAGCAGCTCCGCCGGGGGGTATGGCTACACCTTC
many	TRBV7-8	13	TRBD1	TRBJ1-2	CASSYRDRVGYTF	TGTGCCAGCAGCTACCGGGACAGGGTTGGCTACACCTTC
many	TRBV28	14	-	TRBJ2-7	CASSLRTTPDEQYF	TGTGCCAGCAGTTTACGAACAACACCGGACGAGCAGTACTTC
many	TRBV7-2	15	TRBD1	TRBJ1-6	CASSKTGGDNSPLHF	TGTGCCAGCAGCAAGACAGGGGGTGATAATTCACCCCTCCACTTT
many	TRBV3-1	14	TRBD1	TRBJ1-1	CASSWDRKNTEAFF	TGTGCCAGCAGCTGGGACAGGAAGAACACTGAAGCTTTCTTT
many	TRBV28	13	-	TRBJ2-7	CASGSGLPYEQYF	TGTGCCAGCGGGTCTGGGTTGCCTTACGAGCAGTACTTC
-	TRBV3-1	14	-	TRBJ2-2	CASSPWGATGELFF	TGTGCCAGCAGCCCGTGGGGGGCCACCGGGGAGCTGTTTTTT
-	TRBV20-1	14	TRBD1	TRBJ1-3	CSAGQGAAGNTIYF	TGCAGTGCAGGACAGGGGGCGGCTGGAAACACCATATATTTT
-	TRBV6-2/TRBV6-3	14	TRBD1	TRBJ1-1	CASMGQEVNTEAFF	TGTGCCAGCATGGGACAGGAGGTGAACACTGAAGCTTTCTTT
many	TRBV12-3/TRBV12-4	16	TRBD2	TRBJ2-7	CASADLPASGSYEQYF	TGTGCCAGCGCTGACCTCCCCGCCAGCGGGAGTTACGAGCAGTACTTC
few	TRBV18	13	-	TRBJ1-1	CASSPGGVTEAFF	TGTGCCAGCTCACCTGGGGGGGTCACTGAAGCTTTCTTT
few	TRBV7-9	17	TRBD1	TRBJ1-3	CASSLGGTGLAGNTIYF	TGTGCCAGCAGCTTAGGTGGGACAGGGTTGGCTGGAAACACCATATATTTT
few	TRBV20-1	18	TRBD2	TRBJ2-7	CSATTGLAGWVGSYEQYF	TGCAGTGCTACTACGGGACTAGCGGGATGGGTAGGGTCCTACGAGCAGTACTTC
-	TRBV5-5	16	TRBD1	TRBJ2-2	CASSFETGANTGELFF	TGTGCCAGCAGCTTCGAGACAGGGGCGAACACCGGGGAGCTGTTTTTT